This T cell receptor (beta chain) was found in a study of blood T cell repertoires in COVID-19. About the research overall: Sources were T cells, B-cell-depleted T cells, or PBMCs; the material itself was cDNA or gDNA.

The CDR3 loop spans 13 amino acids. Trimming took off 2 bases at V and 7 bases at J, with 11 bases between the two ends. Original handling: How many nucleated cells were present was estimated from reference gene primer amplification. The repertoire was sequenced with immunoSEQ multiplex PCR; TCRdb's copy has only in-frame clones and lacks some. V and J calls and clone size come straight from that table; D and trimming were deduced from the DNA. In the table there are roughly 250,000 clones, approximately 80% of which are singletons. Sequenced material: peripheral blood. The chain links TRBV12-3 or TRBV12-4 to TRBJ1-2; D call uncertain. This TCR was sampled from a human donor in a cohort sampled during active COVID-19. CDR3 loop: CASSLTPGSGYTF. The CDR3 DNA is TGTGCCAGCAGTTTAACCCCAGGCTCTGGCTACACCTTC.